Each of the 19 T cell receptor beta chains below was sequenced from the same sample in a study of blood T cell repertoires in COVID-19. Only in-frame clones appear in the TCRdb table, and some are missing; sequencing was by immunoSEQ multiplex PCR. The profile shows approximately 260,000 clones, 75% to 95% of them singletons. Sequencing input: PBMCs or T cells enriched from blood (not recorded which). These receptors came from a woman under 30 who had recovered from COVID-19.

DNA of the CDR3: TGTGCCAGCTCACCCAATAGCGGGGGGTACAATGAGCAGTTCTTC. Translating it yields CASSPNSGGYNEQFF. The chain carries TRBV18 and TRBJ2-1; 10 bases agree with TRBD2. CDR3 size: 15 residues. Per the germline V gene, CDR1 is KGHSH and CDR2 is LQKENI. The ends lost 3 bases at V and 4 bases at J; junction bases unmatched: 3.

The V call is TRBV6-5, the J call TRBJ1-1, with D perhaps matching TRBD1 (5 bases). CDR3 length: 13 amino acids. V gave up 2 bases and J gave up 11 bases, with 15 bases separating them. In germline, CDR1 is MNHEY, CDR2 SVGAGI. CDR3 in amino acids: CASSYGGGGGAFF. CDR3 DNA: TGTGCCAGCAGTTACGGAGGCGGGGGAGGGGCTTTCTTT.

The chain joins TRBV5-4 to TRBJ1-2; possible D gene TRBD1, 6 bases. V was shortened by 3 bases and J by 0 bases, with 12 bases between the two germline ends. In germline, CDR1 is SGHNT, CDR2 YYREEE (reference sequence). The CDR3 contains 15 residues. DNA for the CDR3: TGTGCCAGCAGCTGGGACACCGTTTCTAACTATGGCTACACCTTC. This sequence encodes CASSWDTVSNYGYTF. The whole variable domain, remainder taken from reference TRBV5-4 and TRBJ1-2, is ETGVTQSPTHLIKTRGQQVTLRCSSQSGHNTVSWYQQALGQGPQFIFQYYREEENGRGNFPPRFSGLQFPNYSSELNVNALELDDSALYLCASSWDTVSNYGYTFGSGTRLTVV.

The rearrangement links TRBV7-3 to TRBJ2-3; TRBD1 is a possible D gene (6 bases). This CDR3 region has 15 residues. CDR1 SGHTA and CDR2 FQGTGA come from the germline V gene. V was shortened by 0 bases and J by 4 bases, with 11 bases between the two germline ends. The CDR3 region has the DNA TGTGCCAGCAGCTTAACTGGGGGCCAGGCAGATACGCAGTATTTT. Protein product: CASSLTGGQADTQYF.

In this sample, this clone turned up once. The J gene is TRBJ1-2, the V gene TRBV29-1; maybe TRBD1 (5 bases). Germline CDR1 is SQVTM and CDR2 is ANQGSEA. This CDR3 region has 11 residues. Trimming took 7 bases from V and 4 from J, leaving 10 bases between them. Here the CDR3 reads CSGEGTYGYTF. The CDR3 DNA reads as TGCAGCGGGGAGGGGACCTATGGCTACACCTTC. The variable domain in full, with the rest retrieved from reference TRBV29-1 and TRBJ1-2, is SAVISQKPSRDICQRGTSLTIQCQVDSQVTMMFWYRQQPGQSLTLIATANQGSEATYESGFVIDKFPISRPNLTFSTLTVSNMSPEDSSIYLCSGEGTYGYTFGSGTRLTVV.

The V call is TRBV9, the J call TRBJ2-7; possibly TRBD2 for D (6 bases). In germline, CDR1 is SGDLS, CDR2 YYNGEE. V lost 0 bases to trimming and J lost 4 bases, with 14 bases between them. The CDR3 is 15 residues long. This CDR3 reads CASSVDGFGGYEQYF. CDR3 DNA: TGTGCCAGCAGCGTAGATGGGTTTGGAGGGTACGAGCAGTACTTC.

The V call is TRBV14, the J call TRBJ1-2, with TRBD1 identical over 7 bases. CDR3 length equals 14 residues. The V gene end was trimmed by 1 base and the J gene end by 6 bases; junction bases not matched to a gene: 5. Looked up from germline, CDR1 is SGHDN and CDR2 is FVKESK. In DNA form, the CDR3 reads TGTGCCAGCAGCCAAGGAGACAGGGTGCATGGCTACACCTTC. Translated, it gives CASSQGDRVHGYTF.

This clone was seen a few times. The chain links TRBV5-5 to TRBJ2-3; no clear D. The ends were cut back, 1 base at V and 1 base at J, with 7 bases in the middle. CDR3 length: 14 residues. Germline CDR1 is SGHKS and CDR2 is YYEKEE (reference sequence). The CDR3 loop reads CASSLSDGTDTQYF. CDR3 nucleotide sequence: TGTGCCAGCAGCTTGTCAGATGGCACAGATACGCAGTATTTT. The whole variable domain, filled in from reference TRBV5-5 and TRBJ2-3, reads DAGVTQSPTHLIKTRGQQVTLRCSPISGHKSVSWYQQVLGQGPQFIFQYYEKEERGRGNFPDRFSARQFPNYSSELNVNALLLGDSALYLCASSLSDGTDTQYFGPGTRLTVL.

The chain recombines TRBV7-3 with TRBJ2-6; 9 bases are shared with TRBD1. The CDR3 sequence is 16 residues long. J lost 1 base, V lost 3 bases, and 1 base had no gene match. CDR1 and CDR2 from the germline V gene are SGHTA and FQGTGA. The CDR3 sequence is CASSLGTGSGANVLTF. Written as DNA, the CDR3 is TGTGCCAGCAGCTTGGGGACAGGGTCTGGGGCCAACGTCCTGACTTTC.

V and J are TRBV18 and TRBJ1-2; D gene ambiguous. CDR3 length equals 15 residues. With 1 base removed from V and 2 bases from J, the gap between germline ends came to 11 bases. Germline assignment: CDR1 KGHSH and CDR2 LQKENI. The CDR3 DNA reads TGTGCCAGCTCACCACAAAACGGAGTGAACTATGGCTACACCTTC. It yields the protein CASSPQNGVNYGYTF.

V usage is TRBV20-1 and J usage is TRBJ1-4; D may be TRBD1 (5 bases). Trimming left V 3 bases short and J 7 bases short, with 12 bases between. The CDR3 runs to 13 residues. CDR1 is DFQATT and CDR2 is SNEGSKA in the germline V gene (reference sequence). CDR3 nucleotide sequence: TGCAGTGCTAGTATGGGGCTCGGTGAAAAACTGTTTTTT. It codes for CSASMGLGEKLFF.

The genes are TRBV7-9 and TRBJ2-5; 8 positions agree with TRBD1. Per the germline V gene, CDR1 is SEHNR and CDR2 is FQNEAQ (reference sequence). CDR3 length: 19 amino acids. With 3 bases clipped from V and 4 bases from J, the junction kept 19 bases outside the gene matches. CDR3 in amino acids: CASSFSKGIDRGDPETQYF. As DNA, the CDR3 is TGTGCCAGCAGCTTCTCTAAGGGAATTGACAGGGGAGATCCAGAGACCCAGTACTTC.

The V call is TRBV14, the J call TRBJ2-1; TRBD2 matches at 8 bases. The CDR3 length is 13 residues. Germline V gene data show CDR1 as SGHDN and CDR2 as FVKESK. The ends lost 3 bases at V and 6 bases at J; junction bases unmatched: 1. The CDR3, as DNA: TGTGCCAGCAGCCACAGCGGGAGCAATGAGCAGTTCTTC. This codes for CASSHSGSNEQFF.

This clone was recorded only once. This chain links TRBV4-2 with TRBJ2-2, with TRBD1 identical over 10 bases. J lost 5 bases, V lost 4 bases, and 4 bases had no gene match. CDR3 length: 15 residues. Germline V gives CDR1 LGHNA, CDR2 YNFKEQ. CDR3 nucleotides: TGTGCCAGCAGCCCTGACAGGGGGCGGACCGGGGAGCTGTTTTTT. The encoded protein is CASSPDRGRTGELFF.

The rearrangement joins TRBV9 to TRBJ1-4; D unclear. From germline, CDR1 is SGDLS and CDR2 YYNGEE. Trimming left V 3 bases short and J 8 bases short, with 17 bases between. The length of the CDR3 is 15 residues. The CDR3 reads CASSEYEGGGEKLFF. In DNA form, the CDR3 reads TGTGCCAGCAGCGAATACGAGGGAGGAGGAGAAAAACTGTTTTTT. Variable domain in full (rest from reference TRBV9 and TRBJ1-4): DSGVTQTPKHLITATGQRVTLRCSPRSGDLSVYWYQQSLDQGLQFLIQYYNGEERAKGNILERFSAQQFPDLHSELNLSSLELGDSALYFCASSEYEGGGEKLFFGSGTQLSVL.

This chain joins TRBV15 and TRBJ2-2, with TRBD2 matching 10 bases. Germline assignment: CDR1 LNHNV and CDR2 YYDKDF (reference sequence). V lost 9 bases to trimming and J lost 2 bases; unmatched junction nucleotides: 9. This CDR3 is built from 16 residues. The CDR3 region is CATKASGSQNTGELFF. The CDR3 region has the DNA TGTGCCACAAAAGCTAGCGGGAGCCAAAACACCGGGGAGCTGTTTTTT.

The chain uses TRBV5-4 and TRBJ2-3; 9 nucleotides line up with TRBD1. The CDR3 length is 17 residues. Germline V gene lookup returns CDR1 SGHNT and CDR2 YYREEE (reference sequence). After removal of 4 bases from V and 1 base from J, the junction contained 10 bases not matched to a gene. DNA of the CDR3: TGTGCCAGCAGCCCCACATTACAGGGGGCCGGCACAGATACGCAGTATTTT. Its translation is CASSPTLQGAGTDTQYF.

J is TRBJ1-5 and V is TRBV18; 8 bases fit TRBD1. This CDR3 is 14 amino acids long. Looked up from germline, CDR1 is KGHSH and CDR2 is LQKENI. Germline trimming cut 4 bases from V and 11 bases from J; bases unmatched to any gene: 10. The CDR3 DNA is TGTGCCAGCTCACTCGACAGGGGCCACAGGGCCCAGCATTTT. Its protein is CASSLDRGHRAQHF.

V usage is TRBV18 and J usage is TRBJ1-5; 7 nucleotides agree with TRBD1. The V segment lost 6 bases and the J segment 1 base; nucleotides outside the gene matches: 3. The CDR3 spans 14 residues. In germline, CDR1 is KGHSH, CDR2 LQKENI. CDR3 DNA sequence: TGTGCCAGCTCTTTGGGACAGAGCAATCAGCCCCAGCATTTT. It specifies CASSLGQSNQPQHF.